This TCR beta chain was documented in a study of OX40 agonist ivuxolimab in advanced cancers. With respect to the entire study: Ivuxolimab was an agonistic, fully human IgG2 monoclonal antibody directed against OX40 (CD134), a costimulatory receptor. Intravenous ivuxolimab was administered to patients every 2 weeks at six dose levels: 0.01, 0.1, 0.3, 1.5, 3 and 10 mg/kg. Among the 50 to 55 dose-escalation patients, approximately 20 had hepatocellular carcinoma, around 15 melanoma, 9 renal cell carcinoma and 9 head and neck cancer. The dose-escalation cohort was 80% to 90% male with a mean age of about 54 years, ranging from about 23 to 85. Prior anti-PD-1, anti-PD-L1 or anti-CTLA-4 therapy was permitted, and checkpoint inhibitors had been received by roughly 42% of dose-escalation patients. Three dose-escalation patients achieved partial responses, one with hepatocellular carcinoma and two with cutaneous melanoma. Peripheral TCRbeta sequencing aimed to test whether ivuxolimab altered TCR sequence diversity and caused clonal T-cell expansion. The paper reports the monotherapy dose-escalation portion (N of about 47 patients) of the phase I ivuxolimab trial. Study-wide findings and limitations: The antigen specificity of the peripheral T cells that underwent clonal expansion was not determined. On average, CD8+ T cells showed more expanded clones than CD4+ T cells after ivuxolimab. Low levels of normalized T-cell clonal expansion were also shown by some nonresponding patients. In the 0.1-3.0 mg/kg groups, partial responders were among the patients with the lowest normalized peripheral clonal expansion, particularly in CD8+ T cells. At doses of 0.1 to 3.0 mg/kg, clonal expansion of both CD4+ and CD8+ blood T cells was observed from baseline to week 6.

This clone was counted a single time. No cognate antigen has been identified for it. No per-base quality is available; no much larger clone lies one base away. The trial excluded patients who had a history of autoimmune disease or were on systemic immunosuppression. Peripheral blood for TCR sequencing was collected from all dose cohorts at baseline, on cycle 4 day 1, and on cycle 7 day 1. Samples came from an open-label, multicenter, first-in-human phase I dose-escalation trial of ivuxolimab. Adults with locally advanced or metastatic head and neck squamous cell, hepatocellular, melanoma or renal cell carcinoma were enrolled in the trial. Before TCR sequencing, CD4+ T cells and CD8+ T cells were sorted from peripheral blood as separate populations. Genomic DNA was isolated from the sorted cells so that the TCRbeta CDR3 region could be sequenced. The immunoSEQ Assay was used for sequencing of TCRbeta CDR3 regions. Drawn from immuneACCESS, this table holds only the in-frame rearrangements with V and J called that TCRdb kept. Clones are partly lost; checked studies trace under half to an unresolved V gene and leave the rest unexplained. The table for this sample lists roughly 86,000 clones; almost 95% of them were counted only once. The ten largest clones capture roughly 2.8% of the sample.

Based on the germline V gene (reference sequence), the CDR1 and CDR2 sequences are LNHDA and SQIVND. V and J are truncated by 3 bases and 3 bases respectively, leaving an intervening sequence of 14 bases. The CDR3 runs 15 residues from the cysteine to the phenylalanine. Only CDR3 DNA remains: 45 bases, in frame from the first base. This specimen was CD4+ or CD8+ T cells sorted from blood, taken in a trial of the OX40 agonist ivuxolimab. The sequence came from an adult with an advanced solid tumor such as melanoma, head and neck, liver or kidney cancer. The chain is made from TRBV19 and TRBJ1-1; the D gene assignment is ambiguous. At the DNA level, the sequence is TGTGCCAGTAGTATTTTGGGCCTCAAGGACACTGAAGCTTTCTTT. Its protein is CASSILGLKDTEAFF.